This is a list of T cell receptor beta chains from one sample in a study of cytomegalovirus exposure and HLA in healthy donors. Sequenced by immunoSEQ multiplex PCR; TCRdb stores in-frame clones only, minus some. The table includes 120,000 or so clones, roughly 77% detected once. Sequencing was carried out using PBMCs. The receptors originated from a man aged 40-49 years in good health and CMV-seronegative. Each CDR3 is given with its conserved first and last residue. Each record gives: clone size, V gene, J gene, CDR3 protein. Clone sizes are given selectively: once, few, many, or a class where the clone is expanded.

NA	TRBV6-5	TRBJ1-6	CASRRTGNSPLHF
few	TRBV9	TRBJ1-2	CASSATDSRYGYTF
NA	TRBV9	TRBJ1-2	CASSVGGTLNYGYTF
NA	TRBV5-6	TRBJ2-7	CASSTGVREYEQYF
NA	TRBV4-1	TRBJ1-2	CASSLKFRDRVDF
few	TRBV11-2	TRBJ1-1	CASSSGAGGTEAFF
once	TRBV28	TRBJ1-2	CASRTGSIYGYTF
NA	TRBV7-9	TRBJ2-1	CASSSGTSGRSENEQFF
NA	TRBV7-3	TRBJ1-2	CASSNPSDYGYTF
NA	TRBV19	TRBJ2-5	CASSIGRGETQYF
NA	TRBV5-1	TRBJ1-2	CASTPDRSGYTF
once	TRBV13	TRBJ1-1	CASSNAGSAGPKPYTEAFF
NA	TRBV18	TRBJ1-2	CASSPDRTYGYTF
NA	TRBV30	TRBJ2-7	CAWSVLAGGPGEQYF
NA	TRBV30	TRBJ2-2	CALRGGGTGELFF
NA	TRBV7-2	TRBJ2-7	CASSFLAGGTPYEQYF
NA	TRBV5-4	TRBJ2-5	CASSFGQGLIQETQYF
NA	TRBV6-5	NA	CASSYRDRLAIYEQYF
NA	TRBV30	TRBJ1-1	CAWRTGTGNTEAFF
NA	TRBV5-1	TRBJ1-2	CASSTGGFNYGYTF
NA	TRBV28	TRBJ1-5	CASRESSVNQPQHF
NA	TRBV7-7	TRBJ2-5	CASSLMGQAQETQYF
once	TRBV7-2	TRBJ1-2	CASSSPGRGHYGYTF
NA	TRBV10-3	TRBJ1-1	CAISGSGTPTEAFF
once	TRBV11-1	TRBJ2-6	CASSPRGSFGANGLTF
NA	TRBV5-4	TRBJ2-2	CASTKGGTGGTTGELFF
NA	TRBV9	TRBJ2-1	CASSVSWGVEQFF
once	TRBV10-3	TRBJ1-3	CAISEQGAGNTIYF
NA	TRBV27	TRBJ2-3	CASSREANTQYF
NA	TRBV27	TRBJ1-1	CASHARDRDRPAFF
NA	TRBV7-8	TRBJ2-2	CASSPGTGSPGELFF
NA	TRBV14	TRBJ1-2	CASSQAGTMGYTF
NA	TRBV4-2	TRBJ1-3	CASSQKMGGGQAGNTIYF
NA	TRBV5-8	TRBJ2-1	CASSWAPSGGAAALFF
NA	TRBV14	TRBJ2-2	CASSQAAGGAGELFF
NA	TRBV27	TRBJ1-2	CASSFTGNYGYTF
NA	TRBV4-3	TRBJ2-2	CASSQLGTGMTGELFF
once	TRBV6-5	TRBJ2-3	CASSYSTGPDTQYF
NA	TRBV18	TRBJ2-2	CASSSLLLQGLGTGELFF
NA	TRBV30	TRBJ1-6	CAWSPGNSPLHF
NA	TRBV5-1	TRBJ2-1	CASSLGGYEQFF
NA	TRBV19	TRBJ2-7	CASSPGQGHPYEQYF
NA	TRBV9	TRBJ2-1	CASSVAGQRGYNEQFF
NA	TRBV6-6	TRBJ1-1	CASSTDRDTEAFF
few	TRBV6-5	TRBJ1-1	CASSDSMNTEAFF
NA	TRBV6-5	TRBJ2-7	CASSPIPDSNYEQYF
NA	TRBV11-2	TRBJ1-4	CASSLELQGTEKLFF
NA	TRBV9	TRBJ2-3	CASRAGDTQYF
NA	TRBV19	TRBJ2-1	CASSIRSGTGGSNEQFF
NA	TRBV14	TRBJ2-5	CASSHGWEGIYDGQYF
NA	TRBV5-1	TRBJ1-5	CASSFAGRQPQHF
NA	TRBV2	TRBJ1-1	CASREQIEAFF
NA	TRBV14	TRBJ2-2	CASSPSGAGAGELFF
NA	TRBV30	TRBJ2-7	CAWSVRRGEQYF
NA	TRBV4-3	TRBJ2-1	CASSQGNRVGNEQFF
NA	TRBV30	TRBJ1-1	CAWRAVISEAFF
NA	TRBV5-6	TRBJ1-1	CASRTTGGAEAFF
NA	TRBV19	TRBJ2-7	CASSIEFGELTYEQYF